These 32 T cell receptor beta chains came from one sample sequenced in a study of T cell responses to AZD1222 COVID-19 vaccine. Assay: immunoSEQ multiplex PCR; the TCRdb copy retains only in-frame clones and omits some. In the table there are about 120,000 clones, around 89% of which are singletons. The input for sequencing was peripheral blood, taken 28 days after the second AZD1222 dose. Source of these receptors: an adult who received the AZD1222 COVID-19 vaccine.

In DNA form, the CDR3 reads TGTGCCAGCAGTTTAGACGGATCATATGGCACTGAAGCTTTCTTT. Translated: CASSLDGSYGTEAFF. The chain employs TRBV28 and TRBJ1-1; D call uncertain. Germline lookup yields CDR1 MDHEN and CDR2 SYDVKM. V lost 2 bases and J 4 bases, leaving 14 bases between the germline ends. There are 15 residues in the CDR3.

The V and J genes are TRBV9 and TRBJ1-1, with D uncertain. Germline CDR1 SGDLS, CDR2 YYNGEE. V was trimmed by 5 bases and J by 1 base, leaving 12 bases between them. The CDR3 is 14 amino acids. This CDR3 reads CASSKTTSNTEAFF. DNA for the CDR3: TGTGCCAGCAGTAAGACGACATCGAACACTGAAGCTTTCTTT.

The chain recombines TRBV2 with TRBJ2-7, with 10 bases lining up with TRBD2. Losses at the gene ends were 6 bases for V and 3 bases for J; bases not matched to a gene: 8. Germline CDR1 reads SNHLY; CDR2 reads FYNNEI. CDR3 length equals 15 residues. As DNA, the CDR3 is TGTGCCAGCAGAATAGCGGGGGGAGGAAACTACGAGCAGTACTTC. The encoded protein is CASRIAGGGNYEQYF.

This clone occurred a few times. The chain joins TRBV14 to TRBJ2-3; possibly TRBD2 for D (6 bases). V lost 1 base, J lost 4 bases, and 12 bases lay in between. Germline values: CDR1 SGHDN, CDR2 FVKESK. This CDR3 comprises 15 residues. For the CDR3, the DNA is TGTGCCAGCAGCCAAGGAAGGCCTAGCGCAGATACGCAGTATTTT. The encoded protein is CASSQGRPSADTQYF.

V gene TRBV28 combines with J gene TRBJ1-5; 8 nucleotides agree with TRBD1. The CDR3 contains 15 residues. Trimming removed 6 bases from V and 3 bases from J; junction bases left unmatched: 7. Germline CDR1 MDHEN, CDR2 SYDVKM. Here the CDR3 reads CASRWTGSNNQPQHF. The CDR3 DNA follows: TGTGCCAGCAGGTGGACAGGGTCTAACAATCAGCCCCAGCATTTT.

The V gene is TRBV15, the J gene TRBJ1-1; D unresolved. This CDR3 has 14 amino acids. Deletions cut 0 bases from V and 0 bases from J, with 5 bases between. Looked up from germline, CDR1 is LNHNV and CDR2 is YYDKDF (reference sequence). CDR3 coding DNA: TGTGCCACCAGCAGAGAAGGGATGAACACTGAAGCTTTCTTT. It is translated as CATSREGMNTEAFF. The complete variable domain, with remaining parts taken from reference TRBV15 and TRBJ1-1, reads DAMVIQNPRYQVTQFGKPVTLSCSQTLNHNVMYWYQQKSSQAPKLLFHYYDKDFNNEADTPDNFQSRRPNTSFCFLDIRSPGLGDTAMYLCATSREGMNTEAFFGQGTRLTVV.

The chain carries TRBV12-5 and TRBJ1-5, with no clear D. This CDR3 region has 12 residues. V was pared by 7 bases and J by 6 bases, with 10 bases between. Germline-derived CDR1 and CDR2 are LGHNT and FRNRAP. The CDR3 loop is CASASATQPQHF. The CDR3 nucleotides are TGTGCTAGTGCCTCGGCCACTCAGCCCCAGCATTTT. The variable domain in full, with the rest retrieved from reference TRBV12-5 and TRBJ1-5, is DARVTQTPRHKVTEMGQEVTMRCQPILGHNTVFWYRQTMMQGLELLAYFRNRAPLDDSGMPKDRFSAEMPDATLATLKIQPSEPRDSAVYFCASASATQPQHFGDGTRLSIL.

The V and J genes are TRBV6-5 and TRBJ1-3; 8 bases map to TRBD1. Trimming removed 5 bases from V and 8 bases from J; junction bases left unmatched: 8. Germline V lookup: CDR1 MNHEY, CDR2 SVGAGI. The CDR3 covers 14 residues. This chain's CDR3 is CASSTTGGRDTIYF. DNA of the CDR3: TGTGCCAGCAGTACTACAGGGGGAAGGGACACCATATATTTT.

The V gene is TRBV6-2 or TRBV6-3, the J gene TRBJ1-6; D is unresolved. The CDR3 spans 12 residues. Trimming left V 6 bases short and J 9 bases short, with 9 bases between. Germline CDR1 reads MNHEY; CDR2 reads SVGEGT. The CDR3 sequence is CASSSQSSPLHF. The CDR3, as DNA: TGTGCCAGCAGCTCACAGAGTTCACCCCTCCACTTT.

With regard to this clone: Within the sample, other DNA sequences also encode this same CDR3. This rearrangement joins TRBV6-1 to TRBJ1-4; 11 bases are a match to TRBD1. This CDR3 contains 15 residues. Trimming cost V 0 bases and J 6 bases; bases outside gene matches: 0. Per the germline V gene, CDR1 is MNHNS and CDR2 is SASEGT. CDR3 sequence reads: CASSEAGQGDEKLFF. DNA of the CDR3: TGTGCCAGCAGTGAAGCGGGACAGGGGGATGAAAAACTGTTTTTT.

The chain uses TRBV7-3 and TRBJ2-2, with D perhaps TRBD1 or TRBD2 (5 bases each). The V gene's germline CDR1 is SGHTA and CDR2 FQGTGA. The V end lost 5 bases, the J end lost 5 bases, and 9 bases lay between the germline ends. This CDR3 region has 13 residues. The CDR3 here is CASSGDGTGELFF. The DNA of the CDR3 is TGTGCCAGCAGCGGGGACGGAACCGGGGAGCTGTTTTTT. Combining the CDR3 with reference TRBV7-3 and TRBJ2-2 gives the whole variable domain GAGVSQTPSNKVTEKGKYVELRCDPISGHTALYWYRQSLGQGPEFLIYFQGTGAADDSGLPNDRFFAVRPEGSVSTLKIQRTERGDSAVYLCASSGDGTGELFFGEGSRLTVL.

Here the CDR3 DNA reads TGTGCCAGCAGCCGACTGACAGGTTTCACTGAAGCTTTCTTT. Residues: CASSRLTGFTEAFF. The genes are TRBV6-5 and TRBJ1-1; weak D call: TRBD1 (6 bases). Germline V lookup: CDR1 MNHEY, CDR2 SVGAGI. Between the trimmed V and J ends, which lost 6 bases and 4 bases, there was a span of 15 bases. This CDR3 is 14 amino acids long.

The V call is TRBV7-3, the J call TRBJ1-1, with D perhaps matching TRBD1 (5 bases). The CDR3 sequence is 14 residues long. With 6 bases removed from V and 5 bases from J, the gap between germline ends came to 16 bases. Germline assignment: CDR1 SGHTA and CDR2 FQGTGA. CDR3 region: CASSPGFLRTEAFF. The CDR3 DNA reads TGTGCCAGCAGTCCAGGGTTTTTAAGGACTGAAGCTTTCTTT.

This rearrangement joins TRBV19 to TRBJ1-6, with TRBD1 matching over 10 bases. This CDR3 region has 14 residues. V was clipped by 6 bases and J by 15 bases; unmatched bases: 11. Germline-derived CDR1 and CDR2 are LNHDA and SQIVND (reference sequence). CDR3 bases: TGTGCCAGTAGGCATCCCGGGACAGGGGAGGACCTCCACTTT. This gives the protein CASRHPGTGEDLHF.

The chain combines TRBV6-2 or TRBV6-3 with TRBJ2-2, with 8 nucleotides matching TRBD1. The CDR3 has 16 residues. Germline CDR1 and CDR2: MNHEY and SVGEGT. V trimming: 3 bases; J trimming: 7 bases; junction bases outside the gene matches: 10. CDR3 amino acids: CASSYKSTGVVGELFF. For the CDR3, the DNA is TGTGCCAGCAGTTATAAGTCGACAGGGGTTGTCGGGGAGCTGTTTTTT.

The V call is TRBV29-1, the J call TRBJ1-2; TRBD1 aligns across 7 bases. The CDR3 consists of 12 residues. CDR1 is SQVTM and CDR2 is ANQGSEA in the germline V gene. V was pared by 3 bases and J by 5 bases, with 3 bases of the junction left unmatched. The CDR3, as DNA: TGCAGCGTTGAGGCAGGGGGGTATGGCTACACCTTC. This gives the protein CSVEAGGYGYTF.

V gene TRBV18 combines with J gene TRBJ2-3; D gene unclear. CDR3 size: 12 residues. CDR1 KGHSH and CDR2 LQKENI come from the germline V gene. V lost 0 bases and J 6 bases, leaving 4 bases between the germline ends. For the CDR3, the DNA is TGTGCCAGCTCACCACCGGGGGATACGCAGTATTTT. Translation gives CASSPPGDTQYF.

The genes are TRBV28 and TRBJ2-2; D might be TRBD1 or TRBD2, each matching 5 bases. From germline, CDR1 is MDHEN and CDR2 SYDVKM. V lost 8 bases and J lost 1, with 14 bases in between. This CDR3 region has 15 residues. CDR3 bases: TGTGCCAGCTATTCTGGGGGATTGAACACCGGGGAGCTGTTTTTT. Translation gives CASYSGGLNTGELFF.

This chain joins TRBV7-2 and TRBJ2-2, with a weak D call TRBD1 (6 bases). Germline V gives CDR1 SGHTA, CDR2 FQGNSA. With 5 bases removed from V and 4 bases from J, the gap between germline ends came to 17 bases. The CDR3 covers 16 residues. The CDR3 reads CASSPRELGGTGELFF. As DNA, the CDR3 is TGTGCCAGCAGCCCTAGGGAACTAGGGGGCACCGGGGAGCTGTTTTTT.

On this clone: One junction end disagrees with the germline gene, perhaps due to a read error. This same CDR3 is encoded by further DNA sequences in the sample. Here the CDR3 DNA reads TGTGCCAGTAGTGCAGGGGACACCGCTGGGGGAAACTATGGTTACACCTTC. Its protein is CASSAGDTAGGNYGYTF. The chain carries TRBV19 and TRBJ1-2, with D possibly being TRBD1 (6 bases). There are 17 residues in the CDR3. Looked up from germline, CDR1 is LNHDA and CDR2 is SQIVND (reference sequence). The full variable domain, completed using reference TRBV19 and TRBJ1-2, is DGGITQSPKYLFRKEGQNVTLSCEQNLNHDAMYWYRQDPGQGLRLIYYSQIVNDFQKGDIAEGYSVSREKKESFPLTVTSAQKNPTAFYLCASSAGDTAGGNYGYTFGSGTRLTVV.

This clone was detected once. This chain links TRBV7-3 with TRBJ2-5, with 9 positions matching TRBD2. The CDR3 loop spans 14 amino acids. CDR1 is SGHTA, CDR2 FQGTGA, per germline. V gave up 5 bases and J gave up 9 bases; unmatched junction bases: 10. Here the CDR3 DNA reads TGTGCCAGCAGCAACTCTAGCGGGGCGGCCGCCCAGTACTTC. Protein: CASSNSSGAAAQYF.

J is TRBJ1-6 and V is TRBV27; D remains ambiguous. This CDR3 spans 17 amino acids. Germline CDR1 is MNHEY and CDR2 is SMNVEV (reference sequence). The ends were cut back, 6 bases at V and 7 bases at J, with 22 bases in the middle. The CDR3 nucleotides are TGTGCCAGCAGACCGGCCGGGCAGGATCCTCTAAATTCACCCCTCCACTTT. This encodes CASRPAGQDPLNSPLHF.

V gene TRBV7-2 combines with J gene TRBJ1-2, with a weak D call TRBD1 (6 bases). The CDR3 spans 15 residues. Germline V gives CDR1 SGHTA, CDR2 FQGNSA. V shed 7 bases and J shed 11 bases, with 26 bases lying between them. Written as DNA, the CDR3 is TGTGCCAGCACCGACTCGGGGGGGGGCAGGCGGACTTACACCTTC. It is translated as CASTDSGGGRRTYTF. Supplemented by reference TRBV7-2 and TRBJ1-2, the full variable domain reads GAGVSQSPSNKVTEKGKDVELRCDPISGHTALYWYRQSLGQGLEFLIYFQGNSAPDKSGLPSDRFSAERTGGSVSTLTIQRTQQEDSAVYLCASTDSGGGRRTYTFGSGTRLTVV.

The rearrangement joins TRBV6-5 to TRBJ2-3, with 7 bases that match TRBD2. Looked up from germline, CDR1 is MNHEY and CDR2 is SVGAGI. Trimming cost V 2 bases and J 2 bases; bases outside gene matches: 7. The CDR3 is made up of 16 amino acids. The CDR3 region has the DNA TGTGCCAGCAGTTACGCGGCTAGCGGAGACACAGATACGCAGTATTTT. The encoded protein is CASSYAASGDTDTQYF.

V usage is TRBV7-9 and J usage is TRBJ2-6, with 9 positions matching TRBD1. The CDR3 contains 19 residues. Germline V CDR1 and CDR2: SEHNR, FQNEAQ (reference sequence). The ends lost 4 bases at V and 1 base at J; junction bases unmatched: 11. The CDR3: CASSSPGQGIESGANVLTF. As DNA, the CDR3 is TGTGCCAGCAGCTCACCGGGACAGGGCATTGAGTCTGGGGCCAACGTCCTGACTTTC.

The gene calls are TRBV12-5 and TRBJ1-3; D remains unclear. This CDR3 comprises 12 residues. Trimming cost V 6 bases and J 4 bases, with 7 bases left between them. Germline-derived CDR1 and CDR2 are LGHNT and FRNRAP. The CDR3 DNA sequence: TGTGCTAGTGGCCCGCCCGGAAACACCATATATTTT. Translation gives CASGPPGNTIYF. The variable domain in full, with the rest retrieved from reference TRBV12-5 and TRBJ1-3, is DARVTQTPRHKVTEMGQEVTMRCQPILGHNTVFWYRQTMMQGLELLAYFRNRAPLDDSGMPKDRFSAEMPDATLATLKIQPSEPRDSAVYFCASGPPGNTIYFGEGSWLTVV.

The count of this clone is one. In DNA form, the CDR3 reads TGTGCCAGTAGTATTGAGGCTGGGGGTTCTGTGACCCAGTACTTC. This sequence encodes CASSIEAGGSVTQYF. The V gene is TRBV19, the J gene TRBJ2-5, with D perhaps being TRBD1 or TRBD2 (5 bases each). Trimming took off 3 bases at V and 7 bases at J, with 18 bases between the two ends. CDR3 length: 15 amino acids. CDR1 and CDR2 from the germline V gene are LNHDA and SQIVND (reference sequence).

The V call is TRBV10-3, the J call TRBJ1-4, with D possibly being TRBD1 (6 bases). The V gene's germline CDR1 is ENHRY and CDR2 SYGVKD. The CDR3 has 16 residues. V shed 0 bases and J shed 7 bases, with 15 bases lying between them. The CDR3 sequence: CAISESGGARREKLFF. CDR3 coding DNA: TGTGCCATCAGTGAGTCGGGGGGGGCTCGTCGTGAAAAACTGTTTTTT.

This chain uses TRBV10-3 with TRBJ2-5; maybe TRBD2 (6 bases). The CDR3 consists of 16 residues. Germline V CDR1 and CDR2: ENHRY, SYGVKD. V dropped 0 bases and J dropped 2 bases, with 13 bases sitting between them. The CDR3 protein is CAISESGGARQETQYF. DNA for the CDR3: TGTGCCATCAGTGAGTCGGGCGGGGCCAGGCAAGAGACCCAGTACTTC.

V gene TRBV4-1 combines with J gene TRBJ2-1, with 8 positions matching TRBD2. The V segment lost 4 bases and the J segment 7 bases; nucleotides outside the gene matches: 9. CDR1 is MGHRA and CDR2 is YSYEKL in the germline V gene. This CDR3 has 15 residues. CDR3 amino acids: CASSRTSGGLNEQFF. The CDR3 DNA is TGCGCCAGCAGCCGAACAAGCGGGGGATTAAATGAGCAGTTCTTC.

The chain combines TRBV19 with TRBJ1-1; the D gene is possibly TRBD1 (5 bases). The CDR3 runs 13 residues. V was cut by 7 bases and J by 8 bases, with 17 bases left in between. Germline V gene data show CDR1 as LNHDA and CDR2 as SQIVND (reference sequence). The DNA for the CDR3 is TGTGCCAGTAACCCAAGTCCGTCAGGGGAAGCTTTCTTT. It is translated as CASNPSPSGEAFF.

The V gene is TRBV7-5, the J gene TRBJ1-5. TRBV7-5 is tagged as a pseudogene. This CDR3 has 12 amino acids. The CDR3 DNA follows: TGTGCCAGGCGGGACACCAATCAGCCCCAGCATTTT. Translating gives CARRDTNQPQHF.